Each of the 29 T cell receptor beta chains below was sequenced from the same sample in a study of cytomegalovirus exposure and HLA in healthy donors. 13 Jbeta primers and 60 Vbeta primers were used for the PCR. The assay was immunoSEQ multiplex PCR, and TCRdb's table has in-frame clones only and misses some. The sample lists about 130,000 clones, around three quarters occurring once. Material: PBMCs. The receptors shown here come from a man younger than 35 in good health and CMV-seronegative.

The V and J genes are TRBV23-1 and TRBJ2-2; the D gene is possibly TRBD1 (6 bases). TRBV23-1 is known as an ORF, though its function is uncertain. V gave up 4 bases and J gave up 4 bases, with 19 bases separating them. This CDR3 region has 17 residues. In DNA, the CDR3 is TGCGCCAGCAGTCCCCCAACACAGGGTAGGTGCACCGGGGAGCTGTTTTTT. Translated: CASSPPTQGRCTGELFF.

The rearrangement uses TRBV9 and TRBJ2-2; 8 nucleotides align to TRBD1. With 6 bases clipped from V and 1 base from J, the junction kept 8 bases outside the gene matches. Germline assignment: CDR1 SGDLS and CDR2 YYNGEE. CDR3 length: 16 residues. As DNA, the CDR3 is TGTGCCAGCACGGATGGGACAGGATGGAACACCGGGGAGCTGTTTTTT. It yields the protein CASTDGTGWNTGELFF.

V usage is TRBV9 and J usage is TRBJ1-4; the D is unclear. Per the germline V gene, CDR1 is SGDLS and CDR2 is YYNGEE. Trimming pared 3 bases from V and 5 bases from J, leaving 17 bases between. The CDR3 has 16 amino acids. CDR3 bases: TGTGCCAGCAGCGCCCACAATCCAGGCCGCAATGAAAAACTGTTTTTT. The encoded protein is CASSAHNPGRNEKLFF.

CDR3 sequence: CASSPPGLAVNEQFF. As DNA, the CDR3 is TGCGCCAGCAGCCCCCCGGGACTAGCGGTCAATGAGCAGTTCTTC. This chain joins TRBV4-1 and TRBJ2-1, with 11 nucleotides matching TRBD2. V was pared by 4 bases and J by 6 bases, with 5 bases of the junction left unmatched. The germline gives CDR1 MGHRA, CDR2 YSYEKL. The CDR3 is made up of 15 amino acids.

The gene calls are TRBV9 and TRBJ2-5, with TRBD2 as a possible D gene (6 bases). The germline V gene encodes CDR1 SGDLS and CDR2 YYNGEE. The CDR3 length is 15 residues. V was cut by 6 bases and J by 1 base, with 16 bases left in between. The CDR3 region is CASTSGGGTQETQYF. The CDR3 DNA reads as TGTGCCAGCACGTCGGGTGGGGGGACCCAAGAGACCCAGTACTTC. The whole variable domain, filled in from reference TRBV9 and TRBJ2-5, reads DSGVTQTPKHLITATGQRVTLRCSPRSGDLSVYWYQQSLDQGLQFLIQYYNGEERAKGNILERFSAQQFPDLHSELNLSSLELGDSALYFCASTSGGGTQETQYFGPGTRLLVL.

The chain has TRBV25-1 and TRBJ2-7; D is possibly TRBD1 (6 bases). This CDR3 is built from 13 residues. The V gene lost 1 base and the J gene lost 5 bases, with 9 bases spanning the gap. In germline, CDR1 is MGHDK, CDR2 SYGVNS. The CDR3 sequence: CASSESTGNEQYF. The CDR3 coding sequence is TGTGCCAGCAGTGAATCCACAGGGAACGAGCAGTACTTC.

This clone has just one count. The same CDR3 arises from other DNA sequences in this sample as well. This chain uses TRBV20-1 with TRBJ1-1; D not certain. The V end lost 6 bases, the J end lost 2 bases, and 7 bases lay between the germline ends. The CDR3 covers 11 residues. CDR1 DFQATT and CDR2 SNEGSKA come from the germline V gene (reference sequence). This CDR3 is CSAGTNTEAFF. Written as DNA, the CDR3 is TGCAGTGCGGGCACTAACACTGAAGCTTTCTTT.

This chain connects TRBV19 to TRBJ1-4, with TRBD1 matching over 7 bases. Unmatched junction bases numbered 5, after V lost 6 bases and J lost 4 bases. CDR1 is LNHDA and CDR2 is SQIVND in the germline V gene (reference sequence). The CDR3 length is 14 residues. CDR3 amino acids: CASSGTAINEKLFF. CDR3 bases: TGTGCCAGTAGCGGGACAGCTATTAATGAAAAACTGTTTTTT.

The CDR3, as DNA: TGTGCCAGCAGCCAAGAGGCTGTGGGGACAGCGAACACCGGGGAGCTGTTTTTT. Protein: CASSQEAVGTANTGELFF. J is TRBJ2-2 and V is TRBV4-2, with 7 bases lining up with TRBD1. The CDR3 length is 18 residues. The germline V gene has CDR1 LGHNA and CDR2 YNFKEQ. Trimming at V came to 0 bases and at J to 0 bases, leaving 7 bases not matched to a gene.

V gene TRBV5-6 combines with J gene TRBJ1-2, with D possibly TRBD1 on 6 matching bases. Germline CDR1 reads SGHDT; CDR2 reads YYEEEE. This CDR3 has 15 residues. V shed 0 bases and J shed 4 bases, with 13 bases lying between them. CDR3 DNA sequence: TGTGCCAGCAGCTTGGTGGCAGGGGCACTCTATGGCTACACCTTC. Residues: CASSLVAGALYGYTF.

CDR3: CASSLGTSPYNEQFF. CDR3 DNA sequence: TGTGCCAGCAGCTTAGGGACTAGCCCTTACAATGAGCAGTTCTTC. The chain links TRBV7-6 to TRBJ2-1; 8 bases map to TRBD2. Germline assignment: CDR1 SGHVS and CDR2 FNYEAQ. J gave up 4 bases and V 1 base, and 3 bases lay outside the gene matches. The CDR3 contains 15 residues.

A word on this clone: The sample carries other DNA sequences with the same CDR3. The V call is TRBV4-1, the J call TRBJ2-7, with 8 bases fitting TRBD2. V lost 1 base and J lost 0; bases outside the gene matches: 14. The CDR3 totals 19 residues. Germline V lookup: CDR1 MGHRA, CDR2 YSYEKL. The CDR3 sequence is CASSQVISGRGVSSYEQYV. The CDR3 DNA reads TGCGCCAGCAGCCAAGTCATCAGCGGGAGAGGGGTTAGCTCCTACGAGCAGTACGTC.

This rearrangement joins TRBV7-2 to TRBJ1-4; 9 nucleotides match TRBD1. CDR1 SGHTA and CDR2 FQGNSA come from the germline V gene. V shed 5 bases, J shed 7 bases, and the junction held 2 bases outside the gene matches. This CDR3 contains 13 residues. CDR3 amino acids: CASSPDRGEKLFF. DNA for the CDR3: TGTGCCAGCAGCCCGGACAGGGGTGAAAAACTGTTTTTT.

The chain combines TRBV7-2 with TRBJ2-7, with 10 bases lining up with TRBD1. Germline V gene data show CDR1 as SGHTA and CDR2 as FQGNSA. V gave up 4 bases and J gave up 6 bases; unmatched junction bases: 9. The CDR3 is made up of 15 amino acids. Here the CDR3 reads CASSSNRQGAGEQYF. The CDR3 coding sequence is TGTGCCAGCAGCTCCAACCGACAGGGGGCAGGCGAGCAGTACTTC.

The chain is built from TRBV29-1 and TRBJ1-1, with 7 bases matching TRBD1. Germline V gives CDR1 SQVTM, CDR2 ANQGSEA. This CDR3 has 10 amino acids. Losses at the gene ends were 7 bases for V and 7 bases for J; bases not matched to a gene: 3. DNA for the CDR3: TGCAGCGCCGGACAGGTTGAAGCTTTCTTT. Its protein is CSAGQVEAFF.

This sequence joins TRBV19 and TRBJ1-5; TRBD1 agrees at 8 bases. The CDR3 is 17 amino acids. Germline CDR1 and CDR2: LNHDA and SQIVND (reference sequence). The V gene end was trimmed by 6 bases and the J gene end by 0 bases; junction bases not matched to a gene: 10. The CDR3 nucleotides read TGTGCCAGTAGCAGAGAGATTGGGACAGGTAGCAATCAGCCCCAGCATTTT. This translates into CASSREIGTGSNQPQHF. Full variable domain (outside the CDR3, taken from reference TRBV19 and TRBJ1-5): DGGITQSPKYLFRKEGQNVTLSCEQNLNHDAMYWYRQDPGQGLRLIYYSQIVNDFQKGDIAEGYSVSREKKESFPLTVTSAQKNPTAFYLCASSREIGTGSNQPQHFGDGTRLSIL.

The CDR3: CASSLEQGDTGELFF. Here the CDR3 DNA reads TGTGCCAGCAGCTTAGAACAGGGGGACACCGGGGAGCTGTTTTTT. The V and J genes are TRBV11-3 and TRBJ2-2; TRBD1 aligns across 8 bases. The V gene's germline CDR1 is SGHNT and CDR2 YENEEA. The CDR3 contains 15 residues. Germline trimming cut 0 bases from V and 3 bases from J; bases unmatched to any gene: 0.

The chain employs TRBV7-3 and TRBJ2-5, with 7 bases identical to TRBD2. Per the germline V gene, CDR1 is SGHTA and CDR2 is FQGTGA. V trimming: 3 bases; J trimming: 2 bases; junction bases outside the gene matches: 3. The CDR3 is made up of 14 amino acids. For the CDR3, the DNA is TGTGCCAGCAGCTTGGGGGGGATACAAGAGACCCAGTACTTC. Translating it yields CASSLGGIQETQYF.

Remarks on this clone: Here the CDR3 omits its conserved ending phenylalanine or tryptophan, so a read error is the likely source. The gene calls are TRBV5-6 and TRBJ1-2; D unresolved. Between the trimmed V and J ends, which lost 4 bases and 3 bases, there was a span of 16 bases. CDR1 and CDR2 from the germline V gene are SGHDT and YYEEEE. The CDR3 is made up of 15 amino acids. Here the CDR3 reads CASSAVHTTYYGYTS. CDR3 bases: TGTGCCAGCAGCGCCGTCCACACCACTTACTATGGCTACACCTCC.

The gene calls are TRBV9 and TRBJ2-1; a weak D match, TRBD1 (6 bases). V was pared by 3 bases and J by 4 bases, with 14 bases between. The CDR3 sequence is 15 residues long. Per the germline V gene, CDR1 is SGDLS and CDR2 is YYNGEE. As DNA, the CDR3 is TGTGCCAGCAGCGCACACAGGGCAGGATACAATGAGCAGTTCTTC. Translated, it gives CASSAHRAGYNEQFF. Full variable domain (missing parts from reference TRBV9 and TRBJ2-1): DSGVTQTPKHLITATGQRVTLRCSPRSGDLSVYWYQQSLDQGLQFLIQYYNGEERAKGNILERFSAQQFPDLHSELNLSSLELGDSALYFCASSAHRAGYNEQFFGPGTRLTVL.

Turning to this clone: Relative to the germline gene, one junction end is altered; a read error may explain this. V is TRBV5-4 and J is TRBJ2-5; 7 nucleotides line up with TRBD2. Germline V gene sequence: CDR1 SGHNT, CDR2 YYREEE (reference sequence). This CDR3 is 11 amino acids long. The CDR3 nucleotides are TGTGCCAGCAGCTTGGGCCTAGCGGTCGACTTC. This encodes CASSLGLAVDF.

The chain joins TRBV7-9 to TRBJ2-7, with 8 bases matching TRBD2. The germline CDR1 and CDR2 sequences are SEHNR and FQNEAQ (reference sequence). The CDR3 has 14 amino acids. Trimming removed 1 base from V and 3 bases from J; junction bases left unmatched: 2. Here the CDR3 DNA reads TGTGCCAGCAGCTTAGACCTAGCGGGCTACGAGCAGTACGTC. As protein: CASSLDLAGYEQYV.

This clone was seen a handful of times. V is TRBV5-1 and J is TRBJ2-7; D is ambiguous. V dropped 4 bases and J dropped 3 bases, with 5 bases sitting between them. Germline assignment: CDR1 SGHRS and CDR2 YFSETQ. The CDR3 covers 11 residues. DNA for the CDR3: TGCGCCAGCAGCCCCAGCTACGAGCAGTACTTC. Its protein product is CASSPSYEQYF.

The V call is TRBV4-3, the J call TRBJ1-2, with D maybe TRBD1 (5 bases). The CDR3 has 16 residues. V shed 1 base and J shed 2 bases, with 14 bases lying between them. CDR1 and CDR2 from the germline V gene are LGHNA and YSLEER. The CDR3 DNA is TGCGCCAGCAGCCAAGCCCACCCCGGGGGGAACTATGGCTACACCTTC. Translation: CASSQAHPGGNYGYTF.

J is TRBJ2-7 and V is TRBV28; 8 nucleotides line up with TRBD1. Germline CDR1 and CDR2: MDHEN and SYDVKM. V trimming: 2 bases; J trimming: 3 bases; junction bases outside the gene matches: 18. The CDR3 has 19 amino acids. The CDR3 DNA reads as TGTGCCAGCAGTTTAATTCCCCAGACTAAACCCGGGACAGGCTACGAGCAGTACTTC. It specifies CASSLIPQTKPGTGYEQYF.

This clone was detected only a few times. This sequence joins TRBV7-6 and TRBJ1-1; no clear D gene. Trimming shortened V by 5 bases and J by 0 bases, and 13 bases separated the two germline ends. The CDR3 sequence is 15 residues long. CDR1 is SGHVS, CDR2 FNYEAQ, per germline. The CDR3 bases are TGTGCCAGCAGCCTCTCGGGCGGGGTGAACACTGAAGCTTTCTTT. Residues: CASSLSGGVNTEAFF. The full variable domain, completed using reference TRBV7-6 and TRBJ1-1, is GAGVSQSPRYKVTKRGQDVALRCDPISGHVSLYWYRQALGQGPEFLTYFNYEAQQDKSGLPNDRFSAERPEGSISTLTIQRTEQRDSAMYRCASSLSGGVNTEAFFGQGTRLTVV.

The chain has TRBV7-3 and TRBJ2-1, with D perhaps matching TRBD2 (5 bases). V was clipped by 5 bases and J by 6 bases, with 11 bases between them. There are 13 residues in the CDR3. Germline V gene sequence: CDR1 SGHTA, CDR2 FQGTGA. The CDR3 spells CASSQGLGNEQFF. In DNA, the CDR3 is TGTGCCAGCAGCCAAGGACTGGGCAATGAGCAGTTCTTC.

This clone appeared once. The chain couples TRBV19 to TRBJ2-5, with D tentatively TRBD1 (5 bases). V was trimmed by 1 base and J by 3 bases, leaving 6 bases between them. The germline V gene has CDR1 LNHDA and CDR2 SQIVND (reference sequence). The length of the CDR3 is 13 residues. CDR3 protein: CASSIGREETQYF. As DNA, the CDR3 is TGTGCCAGTAGTATAGGCAGGGAAGAGACCCAGTACTTC.

V usage is TRBV30 and J usage is TRBJ1-2; maybe TRBD1 (6 bases). Germline V gene data show CDR1 as GTSNPN and CDR2 as SVGIG (reference sequence). Trimming removed 4 bases from V and 7 bases from J, with 16 bases in between. The CDR3 spans 13 residues. The CDR3 here is CAWTPGAQAGYTF. The CDR3 nucleotides read TGTGCCTGGACTCCAGGGGCGCAAGCTGGCTACACCTTC.